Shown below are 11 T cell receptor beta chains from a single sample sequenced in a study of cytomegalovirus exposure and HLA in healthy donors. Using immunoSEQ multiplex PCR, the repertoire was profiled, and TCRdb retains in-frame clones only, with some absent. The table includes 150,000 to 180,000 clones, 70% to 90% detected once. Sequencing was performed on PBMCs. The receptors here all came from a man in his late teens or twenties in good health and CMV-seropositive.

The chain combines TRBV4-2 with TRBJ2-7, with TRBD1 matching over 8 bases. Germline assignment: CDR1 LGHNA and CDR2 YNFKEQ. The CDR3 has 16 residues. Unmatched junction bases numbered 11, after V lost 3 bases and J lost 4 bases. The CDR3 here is CASSHPQGQVYYEQYF. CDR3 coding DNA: TGTGCCAGCAGCCACCCACAGGGACAGGTTTATTACGAGCAGTACTTC.

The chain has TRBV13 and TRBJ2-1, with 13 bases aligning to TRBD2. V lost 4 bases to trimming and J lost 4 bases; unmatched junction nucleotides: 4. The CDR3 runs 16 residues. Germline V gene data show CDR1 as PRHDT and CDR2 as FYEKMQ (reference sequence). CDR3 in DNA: TGTGCCAGCAGCTCAAGGACTAGCGGGAGTTACAATGAGCAGTTCTTC. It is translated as CASSSRTSGSYNEQFF.

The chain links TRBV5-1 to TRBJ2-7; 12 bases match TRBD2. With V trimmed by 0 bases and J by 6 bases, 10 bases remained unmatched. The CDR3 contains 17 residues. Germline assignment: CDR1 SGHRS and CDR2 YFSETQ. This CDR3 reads CASSLAVTSGRKGEQYF. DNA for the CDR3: TGCGCCAGCAGCTTGGCTGTGACTAGCGGGAGAAAGGGCGAGCAGTACTTC.

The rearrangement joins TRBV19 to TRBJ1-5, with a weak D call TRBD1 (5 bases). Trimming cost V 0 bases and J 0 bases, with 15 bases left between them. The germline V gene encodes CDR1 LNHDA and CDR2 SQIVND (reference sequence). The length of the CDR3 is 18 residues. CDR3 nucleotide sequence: TGTGCCAGTAGTATAGATCAGGGAGGGATGTATAGCAATCAGCCCCAGCATTTT. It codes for CASSIDQGGMYSNQPQHF.

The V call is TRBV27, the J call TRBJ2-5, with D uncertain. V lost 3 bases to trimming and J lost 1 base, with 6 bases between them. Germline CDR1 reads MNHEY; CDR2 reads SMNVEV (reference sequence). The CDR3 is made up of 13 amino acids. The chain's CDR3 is CASSFNSQETQYF. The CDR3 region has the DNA TGTGCCAGCAGTTTCAACTCCCAAGAGACCCAGTACTTC.

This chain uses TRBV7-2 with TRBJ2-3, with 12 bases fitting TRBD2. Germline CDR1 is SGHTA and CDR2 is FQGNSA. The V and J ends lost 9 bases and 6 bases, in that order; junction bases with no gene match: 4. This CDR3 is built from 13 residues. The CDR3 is CASRLAGVDTQYF. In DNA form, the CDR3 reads TGTGCCAGTCGACTAGCGGGGGTCGATACGCAGTATTTT.

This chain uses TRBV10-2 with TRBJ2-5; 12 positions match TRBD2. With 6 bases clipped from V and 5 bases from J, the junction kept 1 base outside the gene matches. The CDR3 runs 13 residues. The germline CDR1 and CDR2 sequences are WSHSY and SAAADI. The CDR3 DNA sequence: TGCGCCAGCAGCGGGACTAGCGGGGAGACCCAGTACTTC. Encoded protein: CASSGTSGETQYF.

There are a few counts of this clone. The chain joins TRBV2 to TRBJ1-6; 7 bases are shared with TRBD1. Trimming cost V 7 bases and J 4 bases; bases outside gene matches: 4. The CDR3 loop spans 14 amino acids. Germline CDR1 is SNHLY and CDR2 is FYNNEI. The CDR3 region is CASKPGQYNSPLHF. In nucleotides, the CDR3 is TGTGCCAGCAAACCGGGACAGTATAATTCACCCCTCCACTTT. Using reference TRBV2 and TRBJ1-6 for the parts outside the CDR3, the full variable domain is EPEVTQTPSHQVTQMGQEVILRCVPISNHLYFYWYRQILGQKVEFLVSFYNNEISEKSEIFDDQFSVERPDGSNFTLKIRSTKLEDSAMYFCASKPGQYNSPLHFGNGTRLTVT.

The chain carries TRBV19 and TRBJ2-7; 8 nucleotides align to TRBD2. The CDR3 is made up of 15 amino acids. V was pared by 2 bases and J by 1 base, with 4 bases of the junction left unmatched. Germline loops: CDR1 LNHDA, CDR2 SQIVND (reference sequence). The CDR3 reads CASSISGGGSYEQYF. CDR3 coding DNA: TGTGCCAGTAGTATATCCGGCGGGGGGTCCTACGAGCAGTACTTC. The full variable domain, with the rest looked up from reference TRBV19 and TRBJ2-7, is DGGITQSPKYLFRKEGQNVTLSCEQNLNHDAMYWYRQDPGQGLRLIYYSQIVNDFQKGDIAEGYSVSREKKESFPLTVTSAQKNPTAFYLCASSISGGGSYEQYFGPGTRLTVT.

Here the CDR3 reads CASSLDGTRGNTIYF. The CDR3 nucleotides are TGCGCCAGCAGCTTGGACGGGACAAGAGGAAACACCATATATTTT. This chain joins TRBV5-1 and TRBJ1-3, with D perhaps TRBD1 (6 bases). Between the trimmed V and J ends, which lost 0 bases and 4 bases, there was a span of 11 bases. This CDR3 is built from 15 residues. From germline, CDR1 is SGHRS and CDR2 YFSETQ.

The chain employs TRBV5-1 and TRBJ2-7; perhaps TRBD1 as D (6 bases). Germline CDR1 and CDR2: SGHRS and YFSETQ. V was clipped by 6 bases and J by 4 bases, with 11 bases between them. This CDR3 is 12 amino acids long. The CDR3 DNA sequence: TGCGCCAGCAAAGAACAGGGTTACGAGCAGTACTTC. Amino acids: CASKEQGYEQYF.